Sequencing of this TCR beta chain was carried out in a study of response to subunit inactivated influenza vaccine. Broader study findings: The study's authors posited that every seasonal influenza vaccination enlists few new T cells.

Concerning this clonotype: The antigen remains undetermined.

Germline V lookup: CDR1 LGHDT, CDR2 YNNKEL (reference sequence). CDR3 length equals 14 residues. The germline V and J ends were trimmed by 1 base and 5 bases, with 9 bases remaining between them. TCRdb redid the calling of the RT-PCR reads with MiXCR, one entry per CDR3 protein. The sample carries under 950,000 distinct CDR3 sequences, 21% recorded once. Sequencing used PBMCs from blood, obtained roughly 5 days after vaccination. The chain links TRBV3-1 to TRBJ2-1, with D maybe TRBD2 (6 bases). This TCR derives from a middle-aged man who received an inactivated influenza vaccine. The CDR3 nucleotides read TGTGCCAGCAGCCAAGGGACTATCGACAATGAGCAGTTCTTC. Translating gives CASSQGTIDNEQFF.